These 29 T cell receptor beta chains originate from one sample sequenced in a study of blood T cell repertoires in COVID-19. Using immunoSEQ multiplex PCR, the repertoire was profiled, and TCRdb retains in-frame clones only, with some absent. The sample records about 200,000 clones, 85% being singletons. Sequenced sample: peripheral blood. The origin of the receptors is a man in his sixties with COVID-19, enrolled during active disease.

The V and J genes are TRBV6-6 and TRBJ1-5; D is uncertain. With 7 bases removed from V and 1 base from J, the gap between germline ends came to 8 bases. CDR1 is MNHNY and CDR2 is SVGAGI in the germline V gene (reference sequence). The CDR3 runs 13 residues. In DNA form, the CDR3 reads TGTGCCAGCACCCCCGGGAGCAATCAGCCCCAGCATTTT. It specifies CASTPGSNQPQHF.

The CDR3 DNA follows: TGCAGTGCTAGTACAGGGGGGAACACTGAAGCTTTCTTT. Protein sequence: CSASTGGNTEAFF. The chain has TRBV20-1 and TRBJ1-1, with 8 bases identical to TRBD1. CDR3 length: 13 residues. The trim removed 3 bases at V and 1 base at J, leaving 1 base unmatched. Germline CDR1 reads DFQATT; CDR2 reads SNEGSKA (reference sequence).

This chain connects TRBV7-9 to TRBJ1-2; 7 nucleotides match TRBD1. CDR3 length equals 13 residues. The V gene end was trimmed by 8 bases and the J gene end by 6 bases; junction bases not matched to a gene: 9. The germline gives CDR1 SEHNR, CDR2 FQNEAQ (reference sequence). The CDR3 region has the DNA TGTGCCAGCCGAGGAGGGGGCGCAGATGGCTACACCTTC. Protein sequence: CASRGGGADGYTF.

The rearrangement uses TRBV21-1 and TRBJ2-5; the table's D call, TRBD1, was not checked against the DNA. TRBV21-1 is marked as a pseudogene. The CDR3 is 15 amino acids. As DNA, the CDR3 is TGTGCCAGCAACCGGGACAGGGTCGTAAAAGAGACCCAGTACTTC. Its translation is CASNRDRVVKETQYF.

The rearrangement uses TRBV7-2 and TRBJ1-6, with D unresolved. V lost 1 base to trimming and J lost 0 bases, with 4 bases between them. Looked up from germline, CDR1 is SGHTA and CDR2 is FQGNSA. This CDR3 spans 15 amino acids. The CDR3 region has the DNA TGTGCCAGCAGCTTAGGGGCCTCCTATAATTCACCCCTCCACTTT. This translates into CASSLGASYNSPLHF.

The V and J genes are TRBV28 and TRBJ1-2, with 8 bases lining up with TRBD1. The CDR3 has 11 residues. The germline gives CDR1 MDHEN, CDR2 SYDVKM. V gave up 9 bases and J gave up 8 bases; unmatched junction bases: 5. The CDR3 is CASQGAGGYTF. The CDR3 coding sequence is TGTGCCAGTCAGGGGGCTGGAGGCTACACCTTC.

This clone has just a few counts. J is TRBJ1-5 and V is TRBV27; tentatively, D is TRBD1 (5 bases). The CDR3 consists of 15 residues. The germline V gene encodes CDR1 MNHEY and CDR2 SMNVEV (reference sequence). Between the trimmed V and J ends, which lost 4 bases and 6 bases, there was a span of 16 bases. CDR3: CASSSRGGRGQPQHF. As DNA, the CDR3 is TGTGCCAGCAGTTCTCGGGGTGGGAGGGGTCAGCCCCAGCATTTT.

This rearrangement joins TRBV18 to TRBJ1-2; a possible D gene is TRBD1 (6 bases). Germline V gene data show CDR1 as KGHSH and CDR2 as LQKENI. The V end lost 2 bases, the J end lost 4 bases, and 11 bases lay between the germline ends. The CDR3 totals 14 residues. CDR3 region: CASSPGQFPYGYTF. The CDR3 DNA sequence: TGTGCCAGCTCACCAGGACAGTTTCCCTATGGCTACACCTTC. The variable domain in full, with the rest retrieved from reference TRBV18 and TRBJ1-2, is NAGVMQNPRHLVRRRGQEARLRCSPMKGHSHVYWYRQLPEEGLKFMVYLQKENIIDESGMPKERFSAEFPKEGPSILRIQQVVRGDSAAYFCASSPGQFPYGYTFGSGTRLTVV.

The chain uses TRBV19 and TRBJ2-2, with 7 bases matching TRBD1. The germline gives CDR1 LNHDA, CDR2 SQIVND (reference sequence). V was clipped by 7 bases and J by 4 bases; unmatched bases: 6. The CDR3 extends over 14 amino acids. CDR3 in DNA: TGTGCCAGTAAGCAACAGGGGTCCACCGGGGAGCTGTTTTTT. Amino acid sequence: CASKQQGSTGELFF.

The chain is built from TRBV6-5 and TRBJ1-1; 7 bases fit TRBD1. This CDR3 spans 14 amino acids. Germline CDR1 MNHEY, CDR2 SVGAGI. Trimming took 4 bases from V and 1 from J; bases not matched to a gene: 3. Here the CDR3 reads CASSWDRPNTEAFF. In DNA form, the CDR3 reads TGTGCCAGCAGTTGGGACAGACCGAACACTGAAGCTTTCTTT.

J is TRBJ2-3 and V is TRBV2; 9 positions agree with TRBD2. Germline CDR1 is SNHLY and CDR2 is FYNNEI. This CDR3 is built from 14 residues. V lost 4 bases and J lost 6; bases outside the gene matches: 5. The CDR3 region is CASSVREGRDTQYF. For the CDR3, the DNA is TGTGCCAGCAGTGTGCGGGAGGGCCGTGATACGCAGTATTTT.

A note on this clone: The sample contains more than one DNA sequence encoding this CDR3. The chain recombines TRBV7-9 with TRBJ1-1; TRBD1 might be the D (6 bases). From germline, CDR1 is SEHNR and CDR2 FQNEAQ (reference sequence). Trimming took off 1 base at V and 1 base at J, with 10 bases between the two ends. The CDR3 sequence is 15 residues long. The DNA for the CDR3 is TGTGCCAGCAGCTTAGGGGGACACCCGAACACTGAAGCTTTCTTT. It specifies CASSLGGHPNTEAFF.

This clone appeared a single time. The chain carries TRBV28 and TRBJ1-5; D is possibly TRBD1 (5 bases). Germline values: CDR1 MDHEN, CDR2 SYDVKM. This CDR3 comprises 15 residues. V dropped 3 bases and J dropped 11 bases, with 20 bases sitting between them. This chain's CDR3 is CASSFSDSAHGAQHF. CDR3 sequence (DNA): TGTGCCAGCAGTTTTTCCGACAGCGCCCATGGGGCCCAGCATTTT.

CDR3 sequence: CASSRPGLAGGEQYF. The CDR3 DNA reads as TGTGCCAGCAGCCGGCCGGGACTAGCGGGTGGCGAGCAGTACTTC. The chain has TRBV3-1 (or the pseudogene TRBV3-2) and TRBJ2-7, with TRBD2 matching over 12 bases. The CDR3 has 15 amino acids. Germline-derived CDR1 and CDR2 are LGHDT and YNNKEL (reference sequence). The trim removed 4 bases at V and 6 bases at J, leaving 7 bases unmatched.

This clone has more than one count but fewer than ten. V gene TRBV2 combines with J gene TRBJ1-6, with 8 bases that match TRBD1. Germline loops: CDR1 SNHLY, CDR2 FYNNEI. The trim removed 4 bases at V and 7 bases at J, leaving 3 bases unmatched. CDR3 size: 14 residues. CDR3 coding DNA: TGTGCCAGCAGTGGGACAGGGTTGAATTCACCCCTCCACTTT. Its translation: CASSGTGLNSPLHF.

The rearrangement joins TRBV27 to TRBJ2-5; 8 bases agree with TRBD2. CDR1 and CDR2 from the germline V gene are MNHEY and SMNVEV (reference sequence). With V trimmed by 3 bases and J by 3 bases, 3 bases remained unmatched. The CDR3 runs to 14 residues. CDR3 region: CASSFRLAKETQYF. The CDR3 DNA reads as TGTGCCAGCAGTTTCCGACTAGCGAAAGAGACCCAGTACTTC.

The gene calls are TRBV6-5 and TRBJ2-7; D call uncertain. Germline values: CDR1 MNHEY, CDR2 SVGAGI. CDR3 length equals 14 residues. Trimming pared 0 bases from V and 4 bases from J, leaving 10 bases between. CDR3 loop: CASSYSMSRYEQYF. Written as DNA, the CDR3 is TGTGCCAGCAGTTACTCGATGTCCAGATACGAGCAGTACTTC.

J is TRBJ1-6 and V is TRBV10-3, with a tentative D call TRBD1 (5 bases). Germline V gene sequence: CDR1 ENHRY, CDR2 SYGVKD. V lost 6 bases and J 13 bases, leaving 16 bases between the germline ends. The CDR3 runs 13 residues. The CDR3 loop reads CAIRLGEDVPLHF. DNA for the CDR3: TGTGCCATCAGGCTGGGGGAGGACGTGCCCCTCCACTTT.

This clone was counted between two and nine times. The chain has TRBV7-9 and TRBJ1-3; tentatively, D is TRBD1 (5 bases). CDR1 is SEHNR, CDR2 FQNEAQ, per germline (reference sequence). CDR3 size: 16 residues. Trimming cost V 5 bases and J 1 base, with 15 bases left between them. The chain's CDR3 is CASSPQAGGSGNTIYF. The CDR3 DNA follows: TGTGCCAGCAGCCCCCAAGCGGGGGGTTCTGGAAACACCATATATTTT. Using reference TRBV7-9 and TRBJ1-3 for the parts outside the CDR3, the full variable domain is DTGVSQNPRHKITKRGQNVTFRCDPISEHNRLYWYRQTLGQGPEFLTYFQNEAQLEKSRLLSDRFSAERPKGSFSTLEIQRTEQGDSAMYLCASSPQAGGSGNTIYFGEGSWLTVV.

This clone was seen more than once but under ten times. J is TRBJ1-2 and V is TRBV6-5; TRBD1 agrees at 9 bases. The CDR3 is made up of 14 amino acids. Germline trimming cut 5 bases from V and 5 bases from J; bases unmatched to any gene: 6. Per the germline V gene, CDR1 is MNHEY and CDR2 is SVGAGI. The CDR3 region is CASSRQGERYGYTF. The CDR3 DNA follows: TGTGCCAGCAGTCGACAGGGGGAGCGGTATGGCTACACCTTC.

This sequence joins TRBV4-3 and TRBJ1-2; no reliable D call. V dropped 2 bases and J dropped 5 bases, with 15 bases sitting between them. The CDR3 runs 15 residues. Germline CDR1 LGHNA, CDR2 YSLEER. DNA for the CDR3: TGCGCCAGCAGCCAACGAGGGCGGGATATGTATGGCTACACCTTC. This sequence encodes CASSQRGRDMYGYTF.

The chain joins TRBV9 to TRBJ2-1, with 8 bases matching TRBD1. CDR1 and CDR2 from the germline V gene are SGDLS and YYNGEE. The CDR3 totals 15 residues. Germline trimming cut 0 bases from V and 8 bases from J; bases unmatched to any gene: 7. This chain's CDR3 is CASSVAGQGSYEQFF. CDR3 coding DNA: TGTGCCAGCAGCGTAGCTGGACAGGGATCCTATGAGCAGTTCTTC. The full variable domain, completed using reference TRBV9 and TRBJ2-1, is DSGVTQTPKHLITATGQRVTLRCSPRSGDLSVYWYQQSLDQGLQFLIQYYNGEERAKGNILERFSAQQFPDLHSELNLSSLELGDSALYFCASSVAGQGSYEQFFGPGTRLTVL.

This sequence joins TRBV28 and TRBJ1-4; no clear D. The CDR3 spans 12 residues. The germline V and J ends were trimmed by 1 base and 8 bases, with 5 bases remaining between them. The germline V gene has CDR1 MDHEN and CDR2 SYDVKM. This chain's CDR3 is CASSLYEEKLFF. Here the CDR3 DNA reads TGTGCCAGCAGTTTATACGAGGAAAAACTGTTTTTT. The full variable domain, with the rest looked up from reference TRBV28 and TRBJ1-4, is DVKVTQSSRYLVKRTGEKVFLECVQDMDHENMFWYRQDPGLGLRLIYFSYDVKMKEKGDIPEGYSVSREKKERFSLILESASTNQTSMYLCASSLYEEKLFFGSGTQLSVL.

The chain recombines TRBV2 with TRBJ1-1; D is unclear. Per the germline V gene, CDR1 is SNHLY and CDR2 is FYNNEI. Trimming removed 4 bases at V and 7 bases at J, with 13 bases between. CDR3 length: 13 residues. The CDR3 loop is CASSVEARGEAFF. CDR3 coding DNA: TGTGCCAGCAGTGTGGAGGCCCGCGGTGAAGCTTTCTTT.

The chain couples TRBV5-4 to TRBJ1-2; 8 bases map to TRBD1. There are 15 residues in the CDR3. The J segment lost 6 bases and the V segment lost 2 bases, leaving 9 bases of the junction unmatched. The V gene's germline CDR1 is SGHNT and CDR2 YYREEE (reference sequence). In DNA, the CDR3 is TGTGCCAGCAGCTTTCCCGGACAGGGCGATCATGGCTACACCTTC. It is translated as CASSFPGQGDHGYTF.

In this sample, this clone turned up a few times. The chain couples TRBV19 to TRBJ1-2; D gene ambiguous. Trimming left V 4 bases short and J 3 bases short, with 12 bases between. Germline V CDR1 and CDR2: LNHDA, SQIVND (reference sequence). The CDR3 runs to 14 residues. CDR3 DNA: TGTGCCAGTAGTAGCACCACTGCGCACTATGGCTACACCTTC. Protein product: CASSSTTAHYGYTF.

The CDR3 here is CASSRDRVPNQPQHF. The DNA of the CDR3 is TGTGCCAGCTCACGGGACAGGGTGCCCAATCAGCCCCAGCATTTT. This chain joins TRBV18 and TRBJ1-5; 9 bases align to TRBD1. The CDR3 extends over 15 amino acids. The J segment lost 3 bases and the V segment lost 4 bases, leaving 4 bases of the junction unmatched. Per the germline V gene, CDR1 is KGHSH and CDR2 is LQKENI.

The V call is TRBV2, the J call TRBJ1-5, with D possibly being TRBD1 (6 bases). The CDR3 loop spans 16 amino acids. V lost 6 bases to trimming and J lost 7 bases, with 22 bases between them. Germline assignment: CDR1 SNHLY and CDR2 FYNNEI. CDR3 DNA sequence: TGTGCCAGCAGGGACGGGAGGGGGTCGGTTGGCCAGCCCCAGCATTTT. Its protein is CASRDGRGSVGQPQHF. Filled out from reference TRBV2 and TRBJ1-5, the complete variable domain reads EPEVTQTPSHQVTQMGQEVILRCVPISNHLYFYWYRQILGQKVEFLVSFYNNEISEKSEIFDDQFSVERPDGSNFTLKIRSTKLEDSAMYFCASRDGRGSVGQPQHFGDGTRLSIL.

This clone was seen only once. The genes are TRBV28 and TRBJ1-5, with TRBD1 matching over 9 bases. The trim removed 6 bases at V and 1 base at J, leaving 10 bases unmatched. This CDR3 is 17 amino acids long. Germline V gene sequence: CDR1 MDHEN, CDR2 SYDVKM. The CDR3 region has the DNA TGTGCCAGCAGGCGGTCAGGACAGGGGAAGAGCAATCAGCCCCAGCATTTT. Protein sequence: CASRRSGQGKSNQPQHF.